The 19 T cell receptor beta chains in this list originate from one sample, sequenced in a study of breast tumors, draining lymph nodes, adjacent tissues (dated by TCRdb to the mid-2010s). The receptor library was made with multiplex PCR. Sequencing used an Illumina HiSeq 2000. The raw public data were reprocessed by TCRdb itself: fastp quality trimming at Q25, MiXCR clonotype calling, in-frame beta chains only. A single entry per CDR3 protein holds the most common genes and DNA from its merged rows. The sample records 180,000 or so distinct CDR3 sequences, 25% to 40% of which are singletons. The biggest ten clones account for roughly 4.3% of the sample. The lymph node samples were taken from the axillary draining lymph nodes of breast cancer patients. The sequenced sample consisted of axillary lymph node tissue. The receptors were sampled from a female donor with breast cancer. Some clones in this sample may be carry-over from other donors' samples.

This clonotype has only a few counts. The CDR3 is CSARDWGGYPDEQYF. The CDR3 DNA reads as TGCAGTGCTAGAGATTGGGGCGGCTATCCCGACGAGCAGTACTTC. The V and J genes are TRBV20-1 and TRBJ2-7; perhaps TRBD1 as D (5 bases). Germline loops: CDR1 DFQATT, CDR2 SNEGSKA (reference sequence). The germline V and J ends were trimmed by 0 bases and 5 bases, with 17 bases remaining between them. This CDR3 is built from 15 residues.

This clonotype came up many times. The V gene is TRBV6-2 or TRBV6-3, the J gene TRBJ1-2; D not certain. Trimming took off 2 bases at V and 7 bases at J, with 17 bases between the two ends. CDR3 length: 15 residues. Germline CDR1 is MNHEY and CDR2 is SVGEGT. The CDR3 nucleotides are TGTGCCAGCAGTTACGATCTGTCCGGGGTTGGTGGCTACACCTTC. This encodes CASSYDLSGVGGYTF.

This clonotype was counted ten times or more. The V gene is TRBV6-5, the J gene TRBJ1-2, with 7 nucleotides matching TRBD1. The J segment lost 4 bases and the V segment lost 5 bases, leaving 13 bases of the junction unmatched. The length of the CDR3 is 16 residues. Per the germline V gene, CDR1 is MNHEY and CDR2 is SVGAGI. The CDR3, as DNA: TGTGCCAGCAGTCACCCGCTAGAGGGGGCAGGCTATGGCTACACCTTC. Its protein is CASSHPLEGAGYGYTF.

This clonotype occurred many times. This chain links TRBV5-8 with TRBJ2-1; 9 bases are shared with TRBD2. V was pared by 2 bases and J by 6 bases, with 9 bases of the junction left unmatched. CDR1 SGHTS and CDR2 YDEGEE come from the germline V gene. The length of the CDR3 is 16 residues. The CDR3 here is CASSLPGTSHFNEQFF. In nucleotides, the CDR3 is TGTGCCAGCAGCTTACCTGGGACTAGCCATTTCAATGAGCAGTTCTTC.

The V call is TRBV19, the J call TRBJ2-3; TRBD2 agrees at 7 bases. After removal of 3 bases from V and 6 bases from J, the junction contained 6 bases not matched to a gene. Germline V gives CDR1 LNHDA, CDR2 SQIVND (reference sequence). This CDR3 comprises 14 residues. The CDR3 spells CASSMAGAGDTQYF. The CDR3 coding sequence is TGTGCCAGTAGTATGGCGGGAGCGGGTGATACGCAGTATTTT.

This clonotype was counted at least ten times. CDR3 DNA: TGCAGTGCTAGCGTCCCCCGGGACTATCAAGTCGTGGAGCAGTACTTC. Translating gives CSASVPRDYQVVEQYF. The chain links TRBV20-1 to TRBJ2-7; 7 bases match TRBD2. CDR1 and CDR2 (germline): DFQATT, SNEGSKA (reference sequence). The V and J ends lost 3 bases and 7 bases, in that order; junction bases with no gene match: 18. The CDR3 extends over 16 amino acids.

V is TRBV7-3 and J is TRBJ1-5; possibly TRBD1 for D (5 bases). The V gene lost 0 bases and the J gene lost 0 bases, with 18 bases spanning the gap. The CDR3 is 19 residues long. Germline V gene sequence: CDR1 SGHTA, CDR2 FQGTGA. The CDR3 region is CASSLTGGTSGHSNQPQHF. The CDR3 DNA follows: TGTGCCAGCAGCTTAACGGGGGGGACTAGCGGTCATAGCAATCAGCCCCAGCATTTT.

Note on this clonotype: A read error may explain this, as a much larger clone is one base away. The CDR3 nucleotides are TGTGCCAGCTCACCCCAACAGGGCCAAGAGACCCAGCACTTC. Amino acids: CASSPQQGQETQHF. This chain uses TRBV18 with TRBJ2-5; possible D gene TRBD1, 6 bases. The CDR3 covers 14 residues. CDR1 and CDR2 (germline): KGHSH, LQKENI.

For this clonotype: A much larger clone lies a single base off, so this may be a read error. V is TRBV6-5 and J is TRBJ2-5, with D possibly being TRBD2 (6 bases). CDR3 length equals 14 residues. Germline assignment: CDR1 MNHEY and CDR2 SVGAGI. CDR3 nucleotides: TGTGCCAGCAGTTACGGCGGGGTCCAAGAGACCCGGTACTTC. Its protein product is CASSYGGVQETRYF.

The chain combines TRBV28 with TRBJ1-5; the D gene is possibly TRBD1 (6 bases). CDR1 is MDHEN, CDR2 SYDVKM, per germline. The CDR3 consists of 15 residues. The V gene lost 3 bases and the J gene lost 4 bases, with 13 bases spanning the gap. The CDR3 coding sequence is TGTGCCAGCAGTTTGAGGACAGAGCCAAATCAGCCCCAGCATTTT. Protein: CASSLRTEPNQPQHF.

This clonotype was detected only a few times. The chain's CDR3 is CASSLRPDRGGNTIYF. CDR3 bases: TGTGCCAGCAGTCTTCGTCCGGACAGGGGCGGGAACACCATATATTTT. The rearrangement links TRBV6-6 to TRBJ1-3, with 9 bases identical to TRBD1. The trim removed 5 bases at V and 7 bases at J, leaving 12 bases unmatched. There are 16 residues in the CDR3. CDR1 and CDR2 (germline): MNHNY, SVGAGI (reference sequence).

There are many counts of this clonotype. This chain connects TRBV7-9 to TRBJ2-4, with 7 positions matching TRBD1. Trimming took 2 bases from V and 8 from J; bases not matched to a gene: 0. CDR1 is SEHNR and CDR2 is FQNEAQ in the germline V gene (reference sequence). The CDR3 totals 12 residues. The CDR3 nucleotides read TGTGCCAGCAGCTTACAGGGGGACATTCAGTACTTC. This codes for CASSLQGDIQYF.

In its sample, this clonotype was seen many times. This sequence joins TRBV20-1 and TRBJ2-3, with 9 bases identical to TRBD1. Germline V gene data show CDR1 as DFQATT and CDR2 as SNEGSKA (reference sequence). The J segment lost 4 bases and the V segment lost 2 bases, leaving 7 bases of the junction unmatched. The CDR3 has 15 amino acids. CDR3 DNA: TGCAGTGCTAGAAACAGGGGGCGGGTGTCAGATACGCAGTATTTT. Amino acids: CSARNRGRVSDTQYF.

Many counts were recorded for this clonotype. J is TRBJ2-7 and V is TRBV6-1; no clear D. The CDR3 runs 12 residues. The V and J ends lost 1 base and 5 bases respectively, with 6 bases between them. Germline assignment: CDR1 MNHNS and CDR2 SASEGT. In DNA form, the CDR3 reads TGTGCCAGCAGTGAAGAGACGGACGAGCAGTACTTC. It codes for CASSEETDEQYF.

V is TRBV19 and J is TRBJ2-1; maybe TRBD1 (5 bases). This CDR3 has 14 amino acids. CDR1 is LNHDA and CDR2 is SQIVND in the germline V gene (reference sequence). Trimming removed 6 bases at V and 2 bases at J, with 11 bases between. The DNA of the CDR3 is TGTGCCAGTAGCCAGGGCTCAACCTACAATGAGCAGTTCTTC. The encoded protein is CASSQGSTYNEQFF.

This clonotype was detected many times. The gene calls are TRBV7-2 and TRBJ1-5; D is possibly TRBD1 (6 bases). The CDR3 is 15 amino acids. The germline gives CDR1 SGHTA, CDR2 FQGNSA. Deletions cut 1 base from V and 6 bases from J, with 13 bases between. CDR3 nucleotide sequence: TGTGCCAGCAGCTTAGTGGGGGGCGCGAGTCAGCCCCAGCATTTT. Protein sequence: CASSLVGGASQPQHF.

This clonotype was seen ten or more times. The V call is TRBV12-5, the J call TRBJ2-3, with 8 bases matching TRBD1. The junction had 6 bases not matched to a gene; V was cut back by 5 bases and J by 2 bases. The CDR3 sequence is 15 residues long. CDR1 is LGHNT and CDR2 is FRNRAP in the germline V gene. CDR3 nucleotides: TGTGCTAGTGGTACGACAGGGGATCCCACAGATACGCAGTATTTT. It translates to CASGTTGDPTDTQYF.

This clonotype was found many times. CDR3 nucleotide sequence: TGTGCCTGGAGCGACCCCAGGGGACGGTATAATTCACCCCTCCACTTT. It translates to CAWSDPRGRYNSPLHF. The rearrangement joins TRBV30 to TRBJ1-6, with D possibly being TRBD1 (6 bases). Trimming left V 3 bases short and J 4 bases short, with 16 bases between. Germline V gene sequence: CDR1 GTSNPN, CDR2 SVGIG (reference sequence). The CDR3 has 16 residues.

This clonotype was observed at least ten times. The rearrangement links TRBV30 to TRBJ2-5; D gene uncertain. V lost 2 bases and J 0 bases, leaving 16 bases between the germline ends. Germline CDR1 and CDR2: GTSNPN and SVGIG (reference sequence). The CDR3 runs to 16 residues. The CDR3 sequence is CAWSPLFNAYQETQYF. As DNA, the CDR3 is TGTGCCTGGAGTCCCCTGTTTAATGCGTACCAAGAGACCCAGTACTTC.